The sequence of this T cell receptor beta chain was determined in a study of blood T cell repertoires in COVID-19. Before being deemed recovered, Cohort 3 donors had two negative PCRs, clearance, or symptom resolution. Data came from immunoSEQ multiplex PCR; TCRdb stores just in-frame clones and leaves some out. The profile shows 160,000 or so clones, 84% of them singletons. The sequencing sample was made of PBMCs or T cells enriched from blood (not recorded which). This sequence was found in a man in his fifties who had recovered from COVID-19.

The CDR3 here is CASSTPGQGHTEAFF. DNA for the CDR3: TGTGCCAGCAGTACCCCCGGACAGGGGCACACTGAAGCTTTCTTT. The chain uses TRBV6-5 and TRBJ1-1; the match to TRBD1 covers 9 bases. Per the germline V gene, CDR1 is MNHEY and CDR2 is SVGAGI. The CDR3 consists of 15 residues. The junction had 7 bases not matched to a gene; V was cut back by 5 bases and J by 3 bases.